This T cell receptor (beta chain) was sequenced in a study of T cells in Graves' hyperthyroidism and ophthalmopathy. Study background: Peripheral blood was obtained at initial diagnosis, preceding any treatment.

As for this clonotype: The antigen remains undetermined. This may be a read error: a much more frequent sequence differs by one nucleotide.

Study-wide results and limits: Blood samples included most of the expanded thyroid clonotypes exceeding 0.001. Ophthalmopathy, as predicted by the model, came a median approximately 5.9 months after the prediction.

TCR beta CDR3 regions were amplified from RNA. When the TCR CDR3 underwent first-round RT-PCR, the HTBI primer set was used. A single record per CDR3 protein comes from TCRdb applying MiXCR to the multiplex PCR reads. The repertoire holds around 600,000 distinct CDR3 sequences, approximately 15% seen once, with less than 9% in the top ten. This TCR derives from a woman in her late teens or twenties with Graves' ophthalmopathy. Material for sequencing was blood.

The CDR3 loop reads CASSQDRYTRLSYEQYF. CDR3 nucleotides: TGTGCCAGCAGCCAAGATCGGTATACACGATTGTCCTACGAGCAGTACTTC. The chain joins TRBV3-1 to TRBJ2-7; D unresolved. The length of the CDR3 is 17 residues. Trimming removed 0 bases at V and 1 base at J, with 16 bases between. Germline V lookup: CDR1 LGHDT, CDR2 YNNKEL (reference sequence).